This T cell receptor beta chain appears in the sequencing data of a study of Ad26.COV2.S vaccination and SARS-CoV-2 variants. This CDR3 has 14 amino acids. The V gene's germline CDR1 is MNHEY and CDR2 SVGAGI. The V segment lost 10 bases and the J segment 3 bases; nucleotides outside the gene matches: 9. TCRdb keeps only in-frame clones here, not all; method: immunoSEQ multiplex PCR. This sample has approximately 410,000 clones, with around 93% found just once. Treatment of the sample: around 19 received Ad26.COV2.S at low or high dose, single or two shots; 5 received placebo; per-sample allocation not given. Material that was analyzed had been drawn on day 63 after the first vaccine or placebo injection. As its vector, the vaccine had Ad26, which expressed Wuhan-strain SARS-CoV-2 spike.

The sequence was collected from a person aged 18-65 years who received the Ad26.COV2.S COVID-19 vaccine or a placebo. V usage is TRBV6-5 and J usage is TRBJ2-1; 7 positions match TRBD1. Sequenced material: peripheral blood, taken in a trial of Ad26.COV2.S vaccine versus placebo. CDR3 amino acids: CATGPWDSYNEQFF. CDR3 sequence (DNA): TGTGCCACCGGTCCCTGGGACAGCTACAATGAGCAGTTCTTC.